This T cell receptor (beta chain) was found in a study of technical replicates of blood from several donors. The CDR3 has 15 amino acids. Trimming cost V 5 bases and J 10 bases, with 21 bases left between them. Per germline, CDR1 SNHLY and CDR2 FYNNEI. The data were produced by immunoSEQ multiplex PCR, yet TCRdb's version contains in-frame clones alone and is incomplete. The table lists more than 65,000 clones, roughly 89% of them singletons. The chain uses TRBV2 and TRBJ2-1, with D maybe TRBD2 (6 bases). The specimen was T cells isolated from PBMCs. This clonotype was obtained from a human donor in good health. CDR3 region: CASSNRGLPVGEQFF. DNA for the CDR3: TGTGCCAGCAGTAATCGGGGACTTCCCGTCGGGGAGCAGTTCTTC.